This T cell receptor (beta chain) stems from a study of blood T cell repertoires in COVID-19. Study in general: Samples representing acute and convalescent COVID-19 were sourced from the United States, Italy and Spain. The cDNA or gDNA used as material had been derived from T cells, B-cell-depleted T cells, or PBMCs.

As processed by the authors: Amplification of reference gene primers provided the estimated nucleated cell counts. Profiled with immunoSEQ multiplex PCR; TCRdb holds only in-frame clones, not every one. V and J calls and clone size follow that table, whereas D and trimming were derived from the DNA. In the table there are 89,000 or so clones, about 95% of which are singletons. Per germline, CDR1 LNHDA and CDR2 SQIVND (reference sequence). The trim removed 4 bases at V and 9 bases at J, leaving 19 bases unmatched. The CDR3 is made up of 18 amino acids. The V gene is TRBV19, the J gene TRBJ2-2, with TRBD2 matching 8 bases. The sequenced sample was peripheral blood. This TCR came from a human donor with active COVID-19. The donor label of this sample is uncertain. CDR3 protein: CASSTPRGGAWSDRELFF. The CDR3 DNA reads TGTGCCAGTAGTACTCCCCGGGGGGGGGCCTGGTCCGATCGGGAGCTGTTTTTT.